The 11 T cell receptor beta chains below all came from one sample that was sequenced in a study of Ad26.COV2.S vaccination and SARS-CoV-2 variants. TCRdb's table, derived via immunoSEQ multiplex PCR, lists solely in-frame clones and lacks some. Of about 350,000 clones detected, approximately 84% appear once; the ten largest clones hold 3.3%. Treatment: roughly 20 received Ad26.COV2.S at low or high dose, single or two shots; 5 received placebo; per-sample allocation not given. Day 63 after the first injection of vaccine or placebo was the sampling time. Specimen: peripheral blood, collected in a trial of Ad26.COV2.S vaccine versus placebo. The receptors derive from a person aged 18 to 59 who received the Ad26.COV2.S COVID-19 vaccine or a placebo.

The rearrangement links TRBV28 to TRBJ1-2, with 10 nucleotides matching TRBD1. The CDR3 spans 15 residues. Germline V gives CDR1 MDHEN, CDR2 SYDVKM. With V trimmed by 5 bases and J by 1 base, 4 bases remained unmatched. The CDR3 nucleotides read TGTGCCAGCAGTCCGAGGACAGGGGGTAACTATGGCTACACCTTC. Translating gives CASSPRTGGNYGYTF.

The rearrangement joins TRBV4-1 to TRBJ1-6; D gene ambiguous. The CDR3 runs 16 residues. Germline V gives CDR1 MGHRA, CDR2 YSYEKL. Deletions cut 1 base from V and 6 bases from J, with 13 bases between. Written as DNA, the CDR3 is TGCGCCAGCAGCCAAGTAACTTCCGGGAGTAATTCACCCCTCCACTTT. It encodes CASSQVTSGSNSPLHF.

V and J are TRBV3-1 (or the pseudogene TRBV3-2) and TRBJ2-5; D unresolved. Germline V gene data show CDR1 as LGHDT and CDR2 as YNNKEL (reference sequence). Trimming cost V 4 bases and J 2 bases, with 8 bases left between them. The CDR3 spans 13 residues. CDR3 sequence: CASSLGIQETQYF. In DNA, the CDR3 is TGTGCCAGCAGCCTTGGTATTCAAGAGACCCAGTACTTC.

The chain links TRBV3-1 (or the pseudogene TRBV3-2) to TRBJ2-7; unclear D gene. Looked up from germline, CDR1 is LGHDT and CDR2 is YNNKEL (reference sequence). The CDR3 is 15 residues long. Trimming shortened V by 1 base and J by 0 bases, and 10 bases separated the two germline ends. The CDR3 protein is CASSQGSARSYEQYF. CDR3 in DNA: TGTGCCAGCAGCCAAGGATCGGCCCGCTCCTACGAGCAGTACTTC.

V and J are TRBV6-2 or TRBV6-3 and TRBJ1-2, with D maybe TRBD1 (5 bases). The CDR3 extends over 14 amino acids. The V gene lost 2 bases and the J gene lost 2 bases, with 9 bases spanning the gap. The V gene's germline CDR1 is MNHEY and CDR2 SVGEGT. DNA for the CDR3: TGTGCCAGCAGTTACGGGGGACCGAACTATGGCTACACCTTC. It encodes CASSYGGPNYGYTF.

V usage is TRBV4-1 and J usage is TRBJ2-3, with D tentatively TRBD2 (5 bases). V lost 0 bases and J lost 0, with 7 bases in between. The V gene's germline CDR1 is MGHRA and CDR2 YSYEKL. The length of the CDR3 is 15 residues. The CDR3 sequence: CASSQEEVSTDTQYF. For the CDR3, the DNA is TGCGCCAGCAGCCAAGAGGAGGTTAGCACAGATACGCAGTATTTT.

This chain connects TRBV1 to TRBJ1-1; the D segment call TRBD1 is taken from the table without a DNA check. TRBV1 is given as a pseudogene. The CDR3 is 17 amino acids. The CDR3 here is CTSSQVDTGVLDTEAFF. In DNA form, the CDR3 reads TGCACCAGCAGCCAAGTAGATACAGGGGTCCTGGACACTGAAGCTTTCTTT.

This clone was found a few times. This chain connects TRBV5-4 to TRBJ2-7, with D tentatively TRBD1 (5 bases). Germline V gene data show CDR1 as SGHNT and CDR2 as YYREEE (reference sequence). The CDR3 contains 15 residues. The V end lost 4 bases, the J end lost 5 bases, and 19 bases lay between the germline ends. In DNA form, the CDR3 reads TGTGCCAGCAGCGCGTCGACCCAGGGATTTCACGAGCAGTACTTC. Translated, it gives CASSASTQGFHEQYF.

This clone was seen only a few times. The genes are TRBV3-1 (or the pseudogene TRBV3-2) and TRBJ2-5, with 10 positions matching TRBD2. CDR3 length: 18 amino acids. The V gene end was trimmed by 4 bases and the J gene end by 5 bases; junction bases not matched to a gene: 16. CDR1 and CDR2 from the germline V gene are LGHDT and YNNKEL (reference sequence). For the CDR3, the DNA is TGTGCCAGCAGCCGCGTCCTGAGCGGGGGGGCTTGGGAGGAGACCCAGTACTTC. This sequence encodes CASSRVLSGGAWEETQYF.

The chain is built from TRBV7-2 and TRBJ1-2; 8 bases are a match to TRBD1. There are 15 residues in the CDR3. V lost 0 bases, J lost 6 bases, and 6 bases stayed unmatched. Per the germline V gene, CDR1 is SGHTA and CDR2 is FQGNSA. The CDR3 here is CASSLAAGGEDGYTF. CDR3 bases: TGTGCCAGCAGCTTAGCGGCAGGGGGCGAGGATGGCTACACCTTC.

This chain connects TRBV7-6 to TRBJ2-7; 7 nucleotides line up with TRBD1. Germline V gene data show CDR1 as SGHVS and CDR2 as FNYEAQ. V gave up 4 bases and J gave up 5 bases; unmatched junction bases: 5. The CDR3 consists of 13 residues. The CDR3 loop reads CASSSYRGHEQYF. The CDR3 bases are TGTGCCAGCAGCTCCTATAGGGGGCACGAGCAGTACTTC.